The 11 T cell receptor beta chains in this list originate from one sample, sequenced in a study of CD8 T cells in ankylosing spondylitis. Study findings and constraints: Typical of ankylosing spondylitis blood, it appeared, was a TCR beta motif of under 10 highly homologous variants.

TCRdb ran MiXCR on the 5' RACE reads and lists one entry per CDR3 protein. The table has about 840,000 distinct CDR3 sequences, 12% seen once; the top ten hold approximately 0.5%. These receptors' targets are unknown. Sequencing was performed on blood, either unsorted or a sorted T cell fraction (not recorded which). The receptors stem from a male donor with ankylosing spondylitis.

This chain connects TRBV6-2 or TRBV6-3 to TRBJ2-5; TRBD1 aligns across 8 bases. The V gene's germline CDR1 is MNHEY and CDR2 SVGEGT. The CDR3 extends over 16 amino acids. V dropped 6 bases and J dropped 5; count of bases not matched to a gene: 14. The CDR3 here is CASRGQGTGSSETQYF. The CDR3 coding sequence is TGTGCCAGCAGGGGGCAGGGGACAGGTTCGTCGGAGACCCAGTACTTC.

The rearrangement uses TRBV20-1 and TRBJ2-2; TRBD2 might be the D (5 bases). Trimming removed 0 bases from V and 7 bases from J, with 12 bases in between. This CDR3 spans 14 amino acids. Germline V CDR1 and CDR2: DFQATT, SNEGSKA (reference sequence). The CDR3 sequence is CSARDILAGGELFF. As DNA, the CDR3 is TGCAGTGCTAGAGATATCCTTGCGGGCGGGGAGCTGTTTTTT.

In its sample, this clonotype was seen many times. This chain links TRBV12-3 or TRBV12-4 with TRBJ1-5; no clear D gene. Trimming stripped 7 bases from V and 4 bases from J, with 14 bases between. The CDR3 length is 14 residues. CDR3 DNA: TGTGCCAGCACTCCCCGACTCCTTAATCAGCCCCAGCATTTT. Amino acid sequence: CASTPRLLNQPQHF.

The rearrangement joins TRBV5-1 to TRBJ2-3; 9 bases match TRBD1. J lost 2 bases, V lost 3 bases, and 4 bases had no gene match. This CDR3 has 15 amino acids. Per germline, CDR1 SGHRS and CDR2 YFSETQ. This chain's CDR3 is CASSSGTGITDTQYF. The CDR3 bases are TGCGCCAGCAGCTCCGGGACAGGGATCACAGATACGCAGTATTTT.

The V gene is TRBV6-6, the J gene TRBJ2-5; D is uncertain. The V gene lost 2 bases and the J gene lost 0 bases, with 4 bases spanning the gap. The CDR3 sequence is 13 residues long. Germline V gene sequence: CDR1 MNHNY, CDR2 SVGAGI (reference sequence). The CDR3 DNA reads as TGTGCCAGCAGTTACCGGAACCAAGAGACCCAGTACTTC. Translated, it gives CASSYRNQETQYF.

This chain uses TRBV5-4 with TRBJ2-3; D possibly corresponds to TRBD2 (6 bases). Trimming stripped 0 bases from V and 2 bases from J, with 16 bases between. There are 17 residues in the CDR3. Looked up from germline, CDR1 is SGHNT and CDR2 is YYREEE (reference sequence). The CDR3 region has the DNA TGTGCCAGCAGCTTGGAAGGGCCAGCGGGTTCCACAGATACGCAGTATTTT. Amino acids: CASSLEGPAGSTDTQYF.

This clonotype was detected only a few times. The gene calls are TRBV7-3 and TRBJ2-7; tentatively, D is TRBD2 (5 bases). Germline assignment: CDR1 SGHTA and CDR2 FQGTGA. The CDR3 contains 13 residues. Trimming cost V 5 bases and J 4 bases, with 12 bases left between them. As DNA, the CDR3 is TGTGCCAGCAGCCCCGGGATGGGTTACGAGCAGTACTTC. Protein product: CASSPGMGYEQYF.

The V gene is TRBV5-1, the J gene TRBJ2-3; a weak D match, TRBD2 (6 bases). The V and J ends lost 2 bases and 0 bases respectively, with 10 bases between them. In germline, CDR1 is SGHRS, CDR2 YFSETQ. This CDR3 has 15 residues. Here the CDR3 DNA reads TGCGCCAGCAGCTTAAGGGACTCGAGCACAGATACGCAGTATTTT. Its protein is CASSLRDSSTDTQYF.

This clonotype was picked up a small number of times. The chain combines TRBV6-5 with TRBJ1-6; 7 bases fit TRBD1. Germline lookup yields CDR1 MNHEY and CDR2 SVGAGI. V lost 4 bases, J lost 10 bases, and 7 bases stayed unmatched. This CDR3 is 14 amino acids long. DNA of the CDR3: TGTGCCAGCAGTTCCGGGACAGAGGGATCACCCCTCCACTTT. Residues: CASSSGTEGSPLHF.

V gene TRBV20-1 combines with J gene TRBJ1-4, with TRBD1 matching over 10 bases. The CDR3 has 15 amino acids. CDR1 DFQATT and CDR2 SNEGSKA come from the germline V gene (reference sequence). The J segment lost 7 bases and the V segment lost 3 bases, leaving 8 bases of the junction unmatched. In DNA, the CDR3 is TGCAGTGCTAGGACGGGACAGGGGTTTGGTGAAAAACTGTTTTTT. Amino acid sequence: CSARTGQGFGEKLFF.

This clonotype showed up just a few times. V gene TRBV10-3 combines with J gene TRBJ1-4; 11 bases line up with TRBD1. The CDR3 totals 17 residues. Germline V gene lookup returns CDR1 ENHRY and CDR2 SYGVKD. Trimming at V came to 2 bases and at J to 6 bases, leaving 8 bases not matched to a gene. The CDR3 reads CAISEGQGAGIHEKLFF. The DNA of the CDR3 is TGTGCCATCAGTGAGGGACAGGGGGCTGGAATACATGAAAAACTGTTTTTT.